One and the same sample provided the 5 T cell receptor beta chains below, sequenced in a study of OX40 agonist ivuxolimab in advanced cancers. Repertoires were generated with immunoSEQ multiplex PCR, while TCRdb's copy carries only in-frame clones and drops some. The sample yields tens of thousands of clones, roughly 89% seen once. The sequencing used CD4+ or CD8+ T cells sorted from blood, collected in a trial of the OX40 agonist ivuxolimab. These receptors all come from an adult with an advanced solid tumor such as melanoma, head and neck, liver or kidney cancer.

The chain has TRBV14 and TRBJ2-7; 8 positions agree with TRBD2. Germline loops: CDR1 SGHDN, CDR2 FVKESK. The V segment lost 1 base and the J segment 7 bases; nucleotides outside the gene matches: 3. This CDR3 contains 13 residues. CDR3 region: CASSQGLAREQYF. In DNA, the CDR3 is TGTGCCAGCAGCCAAGGACTAGCGCGGGAGCAGTACTTC. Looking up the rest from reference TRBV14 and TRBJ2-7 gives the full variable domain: EAGVTQFPSHSVIEKGQTVTLRCDPISGHDNLYWYRRVMGKEIKFLLHFVKESKQDESGMPNNRFLAERTGGTYSTLKVQPAELEDSGVYFCASSQGLAREQYFGPGTRLTVT.

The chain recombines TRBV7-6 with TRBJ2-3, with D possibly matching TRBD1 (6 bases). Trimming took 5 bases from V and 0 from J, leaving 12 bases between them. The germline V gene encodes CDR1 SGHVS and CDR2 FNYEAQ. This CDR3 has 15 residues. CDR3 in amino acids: CASSKSGESTDTQYF. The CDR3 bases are TGTGCCAGCAGCAAATCAGGGGAAAGCACAGATACGCAGTATTTT.

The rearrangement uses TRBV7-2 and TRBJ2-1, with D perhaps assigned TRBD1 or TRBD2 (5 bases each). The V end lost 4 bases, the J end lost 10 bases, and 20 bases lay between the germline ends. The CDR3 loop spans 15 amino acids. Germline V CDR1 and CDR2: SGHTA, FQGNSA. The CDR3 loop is CASSSLGGTPSEQFF. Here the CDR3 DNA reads TGTGCCAGCAGCTCGCTGGGTGGGACGCCCAGCGAGCAGTTCTTC.

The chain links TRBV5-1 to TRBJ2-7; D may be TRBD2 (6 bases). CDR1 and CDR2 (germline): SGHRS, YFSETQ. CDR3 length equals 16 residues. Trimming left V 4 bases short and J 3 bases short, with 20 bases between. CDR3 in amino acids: CASSLGVGTSGYEQYF. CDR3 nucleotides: TGCGCCAGCAGCCTGGGAGTGGGGACTTCCGGCTACGAGCAGTACTTC.

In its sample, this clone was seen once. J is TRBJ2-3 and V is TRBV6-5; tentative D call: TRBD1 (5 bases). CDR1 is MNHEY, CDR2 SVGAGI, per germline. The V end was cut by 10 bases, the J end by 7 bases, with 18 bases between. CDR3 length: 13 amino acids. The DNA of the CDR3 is TGTGCCACCCGGACACCTGGGATACATACGCAGTATTTT. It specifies CATRTPGIHTQYF.